A single sample gave rise to the 19 T cell receptor beta chains below, sequenced in a study of PD-L1 blockade in urothelial cancer. TCRdb's table, derived via immunoSEQ multiplex PCR, lists solely in-frame clones and lacks some. The table lists some 45,000 clones, more than 70% of them singletons. The sequences come from PBMCs, collected around atezolizumab (anti-PD-L1) treatment. The source of these receptors is a man at least 80 years old with urothelial cancer.

The chain carries TRBV27 and TRBJ1-2; 10 bases fit TRBD1. Germline values: CDR1 MNHEY, CDR2 SMNVEV (reference sequence). This CDR3 is 14 amino acids long. After removal of 5 bases from V and 5 bases from J, the junction contained 5 bases not matched to a gene. In DNA form, the CDR3 reads TGTGCCAGCAGTCCCGGACAGGGGGAATATGGCTACACCTTC. The encoded protein is CASSPGQGEYGYTF.

DNA of the CDR3: TGTGCCAGCACCCCCACAGGGTATAATTCACCCCTCCACTTT. It specifies CASTPTGYNSPLHF. The rearrangement joins TRBV6-5 to TRBJ1-6; D is possibly TRBD1 (6 bases). The CDR3 loop spans 14 amino acids. The ends were cut back, 7 bases at V and 4 bases at J, with 11 bases in the middle. Germline loops: CDR1 MNHEY, CDR2 SVGAGI.

The rearrangement links TRBV28 to TRBJ1-1; unclear D gene. V was pared by 6 bases and J by 7 bases, with 12 bases between. Germline CDR1 MDHEN, CDR2 SYDVKM. CDR3 length: 12 amino acids. The CDR3: CASSPGEGEAFF. The CDR3 nucleotides read TGTGCCAGCAGCCCCGGGGAGGGTGAAGCTTTCTTT.

This clone was recorded only once. The rearrangement joins TRBV10-2 to TRBJ2-2, with TRBD2 as a possible D gene (6 bases). Trimming pared 9 bases from V and 4 bases from J, leaving 15 bases between. Germline-derived CDR1 and CDR2 are WSHSY and SAAADI. There are 14 residues in the CDR3. The CDR3 here is CASIRLVSTGELFF. CDR3 coding DNA: TGCGCCAGTATACGACTAGTCTCCACCGGGGAGCTGTTTTTT.

This clone was recorded a few times. V is TRBV19 and J is TRBJ2-3, with D perhaps matching TRBD2 (6 bases). This CDR3 is built from 15 residues. Germline CDR1 reads LNHDA; CDR2 reads SQIVND (reference sequence). V lost 5 bases and J 2 bases, leaving 14 bases between the germline ends. DNA of the CDR3: TGTGCCAGTAGTCCCCCCGGGACTGCCACAGATACGCAGTATTTT. Its protein is CASSPPGTATDTQYF.

The rearrangement links TRBV5-5 to TRBJ2-7; D might be TRBD1 (6 bases). The CDR3 is 15 residues long. With 0 bases removed from V and 4 bases from J, the gap between germline ends came to 14 bases. The germline V gene encodes CDR1 SGHKS and CDR2 YYEKEE (reference sequence). CDR3 in DNA: TGTGCCAGCAGCTTGGGTCCGGACAGTTTATACGAGCAGTACTTC. This translates into CASSLGPDSLYEQYF. Looking up the rest from reference TRBV5-5 and TRBJ2-7 gives the full variable domain: DAGVTQSPTHLIKTRGQQVTLRCSPISGHKSVSWYQQVLGQGPQFIFQYYEKEERGRGNFPDRFSARQFPNYSSELNVNALLLGDSALYLCASSLGPDSLYEQYFGPGTRLTVT.

Here the CDR3 reads CASSSSGGYSYEQYF. The CDR3 coding sequence is TGTGCCAGCAGCTCCAGCGGGGGGTACTCCTACGAGCAGTACTTC. This chain uses TRBV7-8 with TRBJ2-7, with TRBD2 matching over 9 bases. The germline V gene encodes CDR1 SGHVS and CDR2 FQNEAQ. J lost 0 bases, V lost 4 bases, and 4 bases had no gene match. The CDR3 contains 15 residues.

The V gene is TRBV7-2, the J gene TRBJ2-7; TRBD2 might be the D (5 bases). V was clipped by 2 bases and J by 1 base, with 6 bases between them. CDR1 is SGHTA, CDR2 FQGNSA, per germline. The CDR3 is 13 amino acids. CDR3 region: CASSLRESYEQYF. The CDR3 nucleotides are TGTGCCAGCAGCTTAAGGGAGTCCTACGAGCAGTACTTC.

The rearrangement uses TRBV6-1 and TRBJ2-7, with TRBD2 matching 7 bases. Germline V gene sequence: CDR1 MNHNS, CDR2 SASEGT. CDR3 length equals 16 residues. The ends lost 3 bases at V and 2 bases at J; junction bases unmatched: 10. CDR3 nucleotide sequence: TGTGCCAGCAGTGACCTTATTAGCGGGTATGCCTACGAGCAGTACTTC. Protein sequence: CASSDLISGYAYEQYF.

The V call is TRBV18, the J call TRBJ1-3; D may be TRBD1 (5 bases). The V and J ends lost 6 bases and 4 bases respectively, with 10 bases between them. The CDR3 has 13 residues. The germline V gene encodes CDR1 KGHSH and CDR2 LQKENI. In DNA form, the CDR3 reads TGTGCCAGCTCTCAGGGCAGGGGAAACACCATATATTTT. Encoded protein: CASSQGRGNTIYF.

The rearrangement links TRBV6-1 to TRBJ2-1; TRBD2 matches at 7 bases. In germline, CDR1 is MNHNS, CDR2 SASEGT. There are 14 residues in the CDR3. Losses at the gene ends were 7 bases for V and 2 bases for J; bases not matched to a gene: 5. Here the CDR3 DNA reads TGTGCCAGCAAAGTGGGAGGGCCCTACAATGAGCAGTTCTTC. Amino acids: CASKVGGPYNEQFF.

The chain carries TRBV19 and TRBJ2-1, with D perhaps TRBD1 (6 bases). CDR3 length: 17 residues. Germline assignment: CDR1 LNHDA and CDR2 SQIVND (reference sequence). V was shortened by 0 bases and J by 5 bases, with 17 bases between the two germline ends. CDR3 DNA: TGTGCCAGTAGTATAGACGGTGACAGGAGTTCGAACAATGAGCAGTTCTTC. Translated: CASSIDGDRSSNNEQFF.

This chain uses TRBV10-3 with TRBJ2-2, with 8 bases that match TRBD1. Germline lookup yields CDR1 ENHRY and CDR2 SYGVKD. Unmatched junction bases numbered 5, after V lost 7 bases and J lost 4 bases. The CDR3 totals 14 residues. The CDR3 nucleotides read TGTGCCATCATGGACAGGGCGGTCACCGGGGAGCTGTTTTTT. Translating it yields CAIMDRAVTGELFF.

This clone was seen a few times. J is TRBJ2-2 and V is TRBV6-1; maybe TRBD2 (5 bases). V was trimmed by 2 bases and J by 6 bases, leaving 13 bases between them. The CDR3 is 15 amino acids. The germline V gene has CDR1 MNHNS and CDR2 SASEGT. CDR3 nucleotide sequence: TGTGCCAGCAGTGAACCGCGAGTCGGGGCCGGGGAGCTGTTTTTT. Its translation: CASSEPRVGAGELFF.

In its sample, this clone was seen once. J is TRBJ2-1 and V is TRBV5-1, with 9 nucleotides matching TRBD1. The CDR3 covers 14 residues. V lost 4 bases and J lost 9; bases outside the gene matches: 8. Germline V gene lookup returns CDR1 SGHRS and CDR2 YFSETQ. CDR3 protein: CASSPQDRGTEQFF. CDR3 nucleotide sequence: TGCGCCAGCAGCCCCCAGGACAGGGGAACTGAGCAGTTCTTC.

V gene TRBV13 combines with J gene TRBJ2-1; 11 nucleotides line up with TRBD2. Looked up from germline, CDR1 is PRHDT and CDR2 is FYEKMQ (reference sequence). V was clipped by 5 bases and J by 9 bases; unmatched bases: 9. The CDR3 has 15 residues. CDR3 bases: TGTGCCAGCAGCGCGCGACTAGCGGGACCGAGTGAGCAGTTCTTC. It yields the protein CASSARLAGPSEQFF.

The chain's CDR3 is CASSGGSRGNEQFF. CDR3 in DNA: TGTGCCAGCAGCGGAGGTTCCAGGGGCAATGAGCAGTTCTTC. V usage is TRBV28 and J usage is TRBJ2-1, with D maybe TRBD1 (6 bases). The CDR3 sequence is 14 residues long. Germline-derived CDR1 and CDR2 are MDHEN and SYDVKM. V gave up 6 bases and J gave up 6 bases, with 15 bases separating them.

The rearrangement uses TRBV7-9 and TRBJ2-5; TRBD2 matches 12 bases. V trimming: 2 bases; J trimming: 2 bases; junction bases outside the gene matches: 12. CDR1 is SEHNR and CDR2 is FQNEAQ in the germline V gene (reference sequence). The CDR3 sequence is 19 residues long. The CDR3, as DNA: TGTGCCAGCAGCTTAAGACCCTACCGGACTAGCGGGGCTCAAGAGACCCAGTACTTC. Translated, it gives CASSLRPYRTSGAQETQYF. The full variable domain, in which reference TRBV7-9 and TRBJ2-5 provide the parts outside the CDR3, is DTGVSQNPRHKITKRGQNVTFRCDPISEHNRLYWYRQTLGQGPEFLTYFQNEAQLEKSRLLSDRFSAERPKGSFSTLEIQRTEQGDSAMYLCASSLRPYRTSGAQETQYFGPGTRLLVL.

The chain uses TRBV7-9 and TRBJ2-3; possibly TRBD1 for D (6 bases). CDR3 length: 16 residues. V was clipped by 2 bases and J by 1 base, with 13 bases between them. Per germline, CDR1 SEHNR and CDR2 FQNEAQ (reference sequence). The CDR3 loop is CASSLTGLRGTDTQYF. In DNA form, the CDR3 reads TGTGCCAGCAGCTTAACAGGGTTAAGGGGCACAGATACGCAGTATTTT.